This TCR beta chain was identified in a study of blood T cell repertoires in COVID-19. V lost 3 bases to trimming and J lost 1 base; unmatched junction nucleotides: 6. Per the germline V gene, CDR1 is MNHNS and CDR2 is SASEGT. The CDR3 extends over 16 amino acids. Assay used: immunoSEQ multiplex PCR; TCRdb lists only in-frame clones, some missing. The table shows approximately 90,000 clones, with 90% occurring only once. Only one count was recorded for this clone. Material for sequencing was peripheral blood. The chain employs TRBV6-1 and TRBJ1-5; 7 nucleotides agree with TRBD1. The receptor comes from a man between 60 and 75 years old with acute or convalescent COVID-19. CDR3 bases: TGTGCCAGCAGTGACAGGGGGTCAGGGAGCAATCAGCCCCAGCATTTT. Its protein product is CASSDRGSGSNQPQHF.